This TCR beta chain was captured by sequencing in a study of tumor and adjacent non-tumor tissue in lung cancer. Study context: The patients, roughly eleven men and a handful of women, were roughly 30 to 76 with stage I to III disease.

General study findings and limits: Significantly higher TCR diversity was found in tumor than normal lung. Patients with more diverse tumor TCRs had worse survival.

The V segment lost 1 base and the J segment 0 bases; nucleotides outside the gene matches: 17. This CDR3 comprises 20 residues. The V gene's germline CDR1 is DFQATT and CDR2 SNEGSKA (reference sequence). The library came from three nested PCR rounds adapted from ARM-PCR protocols. In TCRdb, the multiplex PCR reads were re-called with MiXCR into one record per CDR3 protein. The sample consists of 98,000 or so distinct CDR3 sequences, 80% of them appearing once. This clonotype was seen repeatedly, ten times or more. Antigen unknown. This sample's RNA came from whole unsorted tissue. This non-tumor lung sample came from over 3 cm beyond the tumor edge.

Sequencing was performed on distant non-tumor lung tissue. The chain is built from TRBV20-1 and TRBJ2-3, with TRBD2 matching over 9 bases. The TCR was taken from a man aged 55 to 70 with small cell lung cancer. The CDR3 loop is CSARAGTGRLADISTDTQYF. CDR3 nucleotides: TGCAGTGCTAGAGCTGGCACGGGGAGACTAGCGGACATTAGCACAGATACGCAGTATTTT.